The T cell receptor (beta chain) under discussion was sequenced for a study of STAT5B mutations in CD4+ large granular lymphocyte leukemia. Germline V lookup: CDR1 GTSNPN, CDR2 SVGIG (reference sequence). The CDR3 is 15 amino acids. Trimming stripped 4 bases from V and 4 bases from J, with 19 bases between. Comments on this clone: The antigen is undetermined.

Overall study findings and caveats: CD4-sorted patient repertoires seemed more clonal than healthy CD4+ repertoires.

The data were produced by immunoSEQ multiplex PCR, yet TCRdb's version contains in-frame clones alone and is incomplete. The sample holds about 33,000 clones, around 70% seen once. The J gene is TRBJ1-1, the V gene TRBV30; D is uncertain. The receptor comes from a human donor in good health. The sequenced material came from CD4+ T cells from blood buffy coats. The CDR3 protein is CAWNLFVGVGTEAFF. In DNA form, the CDR3 reads TGTGCCTGGAATCTTTTCGTGGGAGTAGGCACTGAAGCTTTCTTT.